One sample yielded the 7 T cell receptor beta chains listed below, sequenced in a study of T cells in Graves' hyperthyroidism and ophthalmopathy. Amplification yielded TCR beta CDR3 regions, with RNA transcripts as the source. When the TCR CDR3 underwent first-round RT-PCR, the HTBI primer set was used. Each CDR3 protein is one row after TCRdb ran MiXCR on the multiplex PCR reads. Of roughly 710,000 distinct CDR3 sequences in the sample, just over 35% were seen once. The sample was blood. The source is a woman in her thirties or forties with Graves' hyperthyroidism.

The J gene is TRBJ2-7, the V gene TRBV24-1; possible D gene TRBD1, 6 bases. The J call may be in error: the DNA end matches TRBJ2-1 better. The CDR3 is made up of 12 amino acids. Germline assignment: CDR1 KGHDR and CDR2 SFDVKD. CDR3 in amino acids: CATRDSHNEQFF. CDR3 DNA: TGTGCCACCAGGGACAGTCACAATGAGCAGTTCTTC.

This chain connects TRBV29-1 to TRBJ2-5, with 8 positions matching TRBD1. The junction had 8 bases not matched to a gene; V was cut back by 1 base and J by 4 bases. CDR1 and CDR2 from the germline V gene are SQVTM and ANQGSEA. There are 15 residues in the CDR3. The CDR3 DNA reads as TGCAGCGTTGAAGTCGACAGGGGAGTATTAGAGACCCAGTACTTC. Amino acid sequence: CSVEVDRGVLETQYF. The whole variable domain, remainder taken from reference TRBV29-1 and TRBJ2-5, is SAVISQKPSRDICQRGTSLTIQCQVDSQVTMMFWYRQQPGQSLTLIATANQGSEATYESGFVIDKFPISRPNLTFSTLTVSNMSPEDSSIYLCSVEVDRGVLETQYFGPGTRLLVL.

This rearrangement joins TRBV4-2 to TRBJ2-7; unclear D gene. Germline CDR1 reads LGHNA; CDR2 reads YNFKEQ. The CDR3 has 15 amino acids. The V end lost 1 base, the J end lost 1 base, and 11 bases lay between the germline ends. The CDR3 coding sequence is TGTGCCAGCAGCCAAGGCGGTACAGCTTCCTACGAGCAGTACTTC. It specifies CASSQGGTASYEQYF.

The gene calls are TRBV19 and TRBJ1-1; D is unresolved. The CDR3 is 15 amino acids. In germline, CDR1 is LNHDA, CDR2 SQIVND (reference sequence). V was pared by 3 bases and J by 1 base, with 12 bases between. The CDR3 nucleotides read TGTGCCAGTAGTATTTTGTCAGTGGGGAACACTGAAGCTTTCTTT. It is translated as CASSILSVGNTEAFF. The full variable domain, in which reference TRBV19 and TRBJ1-1 provide the parts outside the CDR3, is DGGITQSPKYLFRKEGQNVTLSCEQNLNHDAMYWYRQDPGQGLRLIYYSQIVNDFQKGDIAEGYSVSREKKESFPLTVTSAQKNPTAFYLCASSILSVGNTEAFFGQGTRLTVV.

This clonotype has ten or more counts. This chain links TRBV5-4 with TRBJ1-4; D may be TRBD1 (6 bases). This CDR3 comprises 15 residues. In germline, CDR1 is SGHNT, CDR2 YYREEE (reference sequence). The V end was cut by 4 bases, the J end by 10 bases, with 20 bases between. DNA for the CDR3: TGTGCCAGCAGCACAAAGACAGGCGAAGACGGAAAACTGTTTTTT. Translation: CASSTKTGEDGKLFF.

This clonotype was counted between two and nine times. The V gene is TRBV20-1, the J gene TRBJ1-1; possibly TRBD1 for D (6 bases). With 5 bases removed from V and 1 base from J, the gap between germline ends came to 17 bases. Per germline, CDR1 DFQATT and CDR2 SNEGSKA (reference sequence). This CDR3 has 15 amino acids. CDR3 sequence (DNA): TGCAGTGCTTTACAGGGAAAATGGGGGAACACTGAAGCTTTCTTT. Translation: CSALQGKWGNTEAFF.

V usage is TRBV7-2 and J usage is TRBJ2-7; D is unresolved. CDR1 and CDR2 (germline): SGHTA, FQGNSA. V lost 6 bases and J lost 2, with 14 bases in between. This CDR3 spans 14 amino acids. DNA of the CDR3: TGTGCCAGCAGTTTATGGGGAACCACCTACGAGCAGTACTTC. Amino acids: CASSLWGTTYEQYF.